This TCR beta chain was identified in a study of T cell clusters in autoimmune cytopenias. Background on the study: Per sample, median TRB depth was approximately 50,000 reads, yielding a median about 2,400 distinct clonotypes. Study findings and constraints: A dominant lymphoma-associated repertoire apparently masked the cluster-lack signature in secondary cytopenia versus chronic lymphocytic leukemia. Primary autoimmune cytopenia patients appeared to lack physiological T cell clusters present in healthy donors.

TRB rearrangements were amplified by touch-down multiplex PCR with mixed TRB-A/B primers. One entry per CDR3 protein, without DNA, is what TCRdb gives after re-calling the multiplex PCR reads. Its table records some 15,000 distinct CDR3 sequences. Points on this clonotype: Antigen specificity is unknown.

About 37,500 genome equivalents of blood DNA were amplified for TRB. The germline gives CDR1 SGHDT, CDR2 YYEEEE. The length of the CDR3 is 12 residues. Input material: peripheral blood. The chain recombines TRBV5-6 with TRBJ2-7; the D call of TRBD1 rests on TCRdb alone, since no DNA is present to check it. The clonotype comes from a human donor with an autoimmune cytopenia or autoimmune hepatitis (not recorded which). The CDR3 here is CASTLRGDEQYF.